One and the same sample provided the 12 T cell receptor beta chains below, sequenced in a study of blood T cell repertoires in COVID-19. Measured with immunoSEQ multiplex PCR; TCRdb has only the in-frame clones, and not every one. Of about 170,000 clones listed, approximately 91% were seen once; the top ten hold approximately 5%. The specimen sequenced was peripheral blood. These receptors were collected from a man aged 18 to 29 with COVID-19, enrolled during active disease.

The V and J genes are TRBV29-1 and TRBJ2-4; TRBD1 is a possible D gene (5 bases). The CDR3 is 13 residues long. The V and J ends lost 4 bases and 4 bases respectively, with 11 bases between them. From germline, CDR1 is SQVTM and CDR2 ANQGSEA. This CDR3 reads CSVGRRDKNIQYF. For the CDR3, the DNA is TGCAGCGTTGGGCGCAGGGATAAAAACATTCAGTACTTC.

The chain links TRBV2 to TRBJ2-3; D not certain. The CDR3 contains 13 residues. Germline loops: CDR1 SNHLY, CDR2 FYNNEI. The V end lost 4 bases, the J end lost 10 bases, and 15 bases lay between the germline ends. The CDR3 sequence: CASSVGPRVAQYF. CDR3 nucleotide sequence: TGTGCCAGCAGTGTCGGCCCCCGGGTGGCGCAGTATTTT.

The chain is built from TRBV18 and TRBJ1-2, with D perhaps matching TRBD1 (6 bases). Germline CDR1 is KGHSH and CDR2 is LQKENI. The CDR3 contains 14 residues. V was shortened by 1 base and J by 8 bases, with 14 bases between the two germline ends. The CDR3 nucleotides read TGTGCCAGCTCACCACTGGCGGCAGGGGAAGGCTACACCTTC. This translates into CASSPLAAGEGYTF.

The genes are TRBV5-1 and TRBJ1-6, with 7 positions matching TRBD1. The V and J ends lost 0 bases and 9 bases, in that order; junction bases with no gene match: 6. This CDR3 is built from 15 residues. Germline lookup yields CDR1 SGHRS and CDR2 YFSETQ. The CDR3 sequence is CASSLDQGVGSPLHF. CDR3 DNA: TGCGCCAGCAGCTTGGATCAGGGGGTTGGTTCACCCCTCCACTTT.

The V and J genes are TRBV7-2 and TRBJ1-6; TRBD1 matches 7 bases. CDR1 and CDR2 from the germline V gene are SGHTA and FQGNSA. Trimming took 5 bases from V and 5 from J; bases not matched to a gene: 9. CDR3 length: 16 amino acids. This CDR3 reads CASSPTGTAHNSPLHF. Here the CDR3 DNA reads TGTGCCAGCAGCCCGACCGGGACAGCCCATAATTCACCCCTCCACTTT.

The V and J genes are TRBV20-1 and TRBJ2-1; 8 nucleotides line up with TRBD2. Germline V gene sequence: CDR1 DFQATT, CDR2 SNEGSKA (reference sequence). Trimming took 3 bases from V and 4 from J; bases not matched to a gene: 5. The CDR3 loop spans 14 amino acids. CDR3 loop: CSASQASGYNEQFF. In nucleotides, the CDR3 is TGCAGTGCTAGTCAGGCTAGCGGGTACAATGAGCAGTTCTTC.

This rearrangement joins TRBV5-1 to TRBJ2-5; D not resolved. The CDR3 has 13 residues. Trimming stripped 0 bases from V and 4 bases from J, with 7 bases between. In germline, CDR1 is SGHRS, CDR2 YFSETQ. CDR3 in amino acids: CASSLVFLETQYF. DNA for the CDR3: TGCGCCAGCAGCTTGGTTTTCCTAGAGACCCAGTACTTC.

CDR3 in amino acids: CATSRDEESGANVLTF. The CDR3 DNA sequence: TGTGCCACCAGCAGAGATGAGGAGTCTGGGGCCAACGTCCTGACTTTC. The chain couples TRBV15 to TRBJ2-6, with D uncertain. The CDR3 extends over 16 amino acids. Germline CDR1 is LNHNV and CDR2 is YYDKDF (reference sequence). The germline V and J ends were trimmed by 0 bases and 1 base, with 7 bases remaining between them.

This chain joins TRBV29-1 and TRBJ2-3; the D gene is possibly TRBD2 (6 bases). CDR1 and CDR2 from the germline V gene are SQVTM and ANQGSEA. Trimming left V 8 bases short and J 8 bases short, with 17 bases between. CDR3 length: 12 residues. The CDR3 loop reads CSPSRQEGTQYF. Written as DNA, the CDR3 is TGCAGCCCTTCCCGTCAGGAGGGTACGCAGTATTTT.

The CDR3: CASSLGRRGETQYF. The CDR3 region has the DNA TGTGCCAGCAGCTTGGGACGCAGGGGAGAGACCCAGTACTTC. The rearrangement uses TRBV5-4 and TRBJ2-5; D may be TRBD1 (6 bases). In germline, CDR1 is SGHNT, CDR2 YYREEE (reference sequence). Trimming pared 0 bases from V and 4 bases from J, leaving 10 bases between. This CDR3 comprises 14 residues.

This chain uses TRBV27 with TRBJ1-4; possibly TRBD1 for D (6 bases). V shed 1 base and J shed 7 bases, with 13 bases lying between them. The V gene's germline CDR1 is MNHEY and CDR2 SMNVEV (reference sequence). This CDR3 is 15 amino acids long. CDR3 in amino acids: CASSLLGGVGEKLFF. The CDR3 coding sequence is TGTGCCAGCAGTTTATTAGGGGGAGTAGGTGAAAAACTGTTTTTT.

V is TRBV18 and J is TRBJ2-7, with D maybe TRBD2 (6 bases). Trimming took 5 bases from V and 1 from J, leaving 15 bases between them. CDR1 is KGHSH, CDR2 LQKENI, per germline. The CDR3 has 15 residues. The CDR3 DNA reads TGTGCCAGCTCAGGGGCCTTGGGGGGTTCCTACGAGCAGTACTTC. It specifies CASSGALGGSYEQYF.